This T cell receptor (beta chain) was sequenced for a study of cytomegalovirus exposure and HLA in healthy donors. Study as a whole: Within the Caucasian-associated ancestry cluster were more than 75% of the approximately 390 genotyped donors.

Points from the study as a whole: Immune exposure information available was restricted to CMV serostatus.

In the PCR, 60 Vbeta and 13 Jbeta primers were used. Repertoires were generated with immunoSEQ multiplex PCR, while TCRdb's copy carries only in-frame clones and drops some. The sample shows roughly 150,000 clones, around 63% of them seen only once. As concerns this clone: Its target is unknown.

The CDR3 runs to 14 residues. Germline V gene lookup returns CDR1 SGHVS and CDR2 FQNEAQ. The V and J ends lost 9 bases and 2 bases, in that order; junction bases with no gene match: 8. What was sequenced was PBMCs. The rearrangement joins TRBV7-8 to TRBJ2-7, with TRBD1 matching over 9 bases. The receptor comes from a human donor in good health. The CDR3 DNA reads TGTGCCAGTAAAGTGGGGACAGGGCCCTACGAGCAGTACTTC. This translates into CASKVGTGPYEQYF.